One and the same sample provided the 21 T cell receptor beta chains below, sequenced in a study of cytomegalovirus exposure and HLA in healthy donors. The primer mix had 60 Vbeta and 13 Jbeta primers. Profiled with immunoSEQ multiplex PCR; TCRdb holds only in-frame clones, not every one. The profile shows around 110,000 clones, about four fifths of them singletons. Sequenced: PBMCs. The receptors were sampled from a woman younger than 45 in good health and CMV-seronegative.

The CDR3 protein is CAWTTLTGGVGRGYTF. The CDR3 DNA reads as TGTGCCTGGACCACCCTGACAGGGGGCGTGGGCCGGGGCTACACCTTC. The J gene is TRBJ1-2, the V gene TRBV30; 10 bases fit TRBD1. With V trimmed by 4 bases and J by 8 bases, 16 bases remained unmatched. The CDR3 spans 16 residues. Germline CDR1 and CDR2: GTSNPN and SVGIG (reference sequence).

This rearrangement joins TRBV27 to TRBJ1-2; 8 nucleotides line up with TRBD1. The germline V gene encodes CDR1 MNHEY and CDR2 SMNVEV (reference sequence). V lost 7 bases, J lost 4 bases, and 14 bases stayed unmatched. The CDR3 covers 16 residues. The CDR3 region has the DNA TGTGCCAGCACCTCTCTTTCAGGGGGCGTTAGCTATGGCTACACCTTC. Translation gives CASTSLSGGVSYGYTF.

The chain carries TRBV19 and TRBJ1-1, with a weak D call TRBD1 (5 bases). The germline V gene encodes CDR1 LNHDA and CDR2 SQIVND (reference sequence). The CDR3 sequence is 12 residues long. V was shortened by 6 bases and J by 1 base, with 6 bases between the two germline ends. As DNA, the CDR3 is TGTGCCAGTAGCGGGGGGAACACTGAAGCTTTCTTT. Its translation: CASSGGNTEAFF. The variable domain in full, with the rest retrieved from reference TRBV19 and TRBJ1-1, is DGGITQSPKYLFRKEGQNVTLSCEQNLNHDAMYWYRQDPGQGLRLIYYSQIVNDFQKGDIAEGYSVSREKKESFPLTVTSAQKNPTAFYLCASSGGNTEAFFGQGTRLTVV.

This chain links TRBV5-1 with TRBJ2-7; tentatively, D is TRBD2 (6 bases). Per germline, CDR1 SGHRS and CDR2 YFSETQ. This CDR3 contains 14 residues. Trimming pared 0 bases from V and 0 bases from J, leaving 7 bases between. CDR3 in DNA: TGCGCCAGCAGCTTGGCCGGGAGCTCCTACGAGCAGTACTTC. Translation: CASSLAGSSYEQYF.

The rearrangement uses TRBV2 and TRBJ2-1; TRBD2 agrees at 12 bases. This CDR3 contains 17 residues. Trimming took 7 bases from V and 6 from J; bases not matched to a gene: 13. Germline assignment: CDR1 SNHLY and CDR2 FYNNEI. Here the CDR3 reads CASKVRLAGGQGNEQFF. CDR3 sequence (DNA): TGTGCCAGCAAAGTGCGCCTAGCGGGAGGGCAGGGCAATGAGCAGTTCTTC.

The sample holds one count of this clone. The J gene is TRBJ1-1, the V gene TRBV21-1; TRBD1, as called in the table, went unchecked against the DNA. TRBV21-1 is reported as a pseudogene. This CDR3 is 19 amino acids long. CDR3 DNA sequence: TGTGCCAGCAGGAAAGGGTCGGTCAGGGGGTCCCTGTTTCACACTGAAGCTTTCTTT. Amino acids: CASRKGSVRGSLFHTEAFF.

The rearrangement links TRBV5-1 to TRBJ1-4; possibly TRBD1 for D (5 bases). Deletions cut 0 bases from V and 3 bases from J, with 9 bases between. This CDR3 has 15 amino acids. From germline, CDR1 is SGHRS and CDR2 YFSETQ. CDR3 residues: CASSLDGGANEKLFF. In DNA form, the CDR3 reads TGCGCCAGCAGCTTGGATGGGGGGGCTAATGAAAAACTGTTTTTT.

This chain uses TRBV7-3 with TRBJ2-1, with D possibly matching TRBD2 (6 bases). Trimming shortened V by 5 bases and J by 6 bases, and 14 bases separated the two germline ends. Per germline, CDR1 SGHTA and CDR2 FQGTGA. This CDR3 spans 14 amino acids. CDR3 DNA sequence: TGTGCCAGCAGCGACGGGCGGAGGGGCAATGAGCAGTTCTTC. Amino acid sequence: CASSDGRRGNEQFF. The full variable domain, rest sourced from reference TRBV7-3 and TRBJ2-1, is GAGVSQTPSNKVTEKGKYVELRCDPISGHTALYWYRQSLGQGPEFLIYFQGTGAADDSGLPNDRFFAVRPEGSVSTLKIQRTERGDSAVYLCASSDGRRGNEQFFGPGTRLTVL.

The rearrangement links TRBV12-5 to TRBJ2-1; D perhaps matches TRBD2 (5 bases). Trimming removed 5 bases at V and 4 bases at J, with 12 bases between. Germline CDR1 LGHNT, CDR2 FRNRAP. This CDR3 comprises 14 residues. The CDR3, as DNA: TGTGCTAGTGGTCCTGGCCGGGGTTACAATGAGCAGTTCTTC. Its translation is CASGPGRGYNEQFF.

This clone was counted between two and nine times. V gene TRBV5-4 combines with J gene TRBJ1-6; D is possibly TRBD1 (6 bases). V lost 2 bases and J 7 bases, leaving 10 bases between the germline ends. Germline values: CDR1 SGHNT, CDR2 YYREEE (reference sequence). The CDR3 runs 14 residues. CDR3 in DNA: TGTGCCAGCAGCTTTCGGGACACGAATTCACCCCTCCACTTT. As protein: CASSFRDTNSPLHF.

This chain connects TRBV28 to TRBJ1-3; D is unresolved. The CDR3 runs 13 residues. The germline gives CDR1 MDHEN, CDR2 SYDVKM. Trimming left V 6 bases short and J 4 bases short, with 10 bases between. In nucleotides, the CDR3 is TGTGCCAGCAGAACAGCTTTAGGAAACACCATATATTTT. Residues: CASRTALGNTIYF.

The CDR3 loop is CASSLSIYTDTQYF. CDR3 nucleotides: TGTGCCAGCAGTTTATCAATTTACACAGATACGCAGTATTTT. The rearrangement links TRBV27 to TRBJ2-3, with D hard to call. V was pared by 0 bases and J by 2 bases, with 6 bases between. The germline CDR1 and CDR2 sequences are MNHEY and SMNVEV (reference sequence). CDR3 length equals 14 residues.

CDR3: CASSESSGRGTHEQYF. The DNA for the CDR3 is TGTGCCAGCAGCGAGTCTAGCGGCCGGGGGACCCACGAGCAGTACTTC. This chain connects TRBV21-1 to TRBJ2-7; the D call TRBD2 from the table was never checked on the DNA. TRBV21-1 is a known pseudogene. CDR3 size: 16 residues.

The V gene is TRBV6-1, the J gene TRBJ2-1; D perhaps matches TRBD1 (6 bases). The V end lost 3 bases, the J end lost 7 bases, and 10 bases lay between the germline ends. In germline, CDR1 is MNHNS, CDR2 SASEGT. The CDR3 sequence is 13 residues long. The CDR3 coding sequence is TGTGCCAGCAGTGAGGTAGACAGGAATGAGCAGTTCTTC. Its protein product is CASSEVDRNEQFF.

This clone has more than one count but fewer than ten. CDR3 in amino acids: CASSQETGKAYEQYF. The CDR3 DNA reads as TGCGCCAGCAGCCAAGAAACAGGGAAGGCCTACGAGCAGTACTTC. This chain links TRBV4-1 with TRBJ2-7, with D tentatively TRBD1 (6 bases). V lost 0 bases and J lost 2, with 11 bases in between. Germline assignment: CDR1 MGHRA and CDR2 YSYEKL. The CDR3 extends over 15 amino acids.

The rearrangement uses TRBV19 and TRBJ2-7; 14 nucleotides agree with TRBD2. V shed 4 bases, J shed 0 bases, and the junction held 11 bases outside the gene matches. This CDR3 comprises 19 residues. Germline assignment: CDR1 LNHDA and CDR2 SQIVND (reference sequence). The CDR3 here is CASSTHGTSGSSSSYEQYF. CDR3 coding DNA: TGTGCCAGTAGTACACACGGGACTAGCGGGAGTTCCAGCTCCTACGAGCAGTACTTC. Full variable domain (missing parts from reference TRBV19 and TRBJ2-7): DGGITQSPKYLFRKEGQNVTLSCEQNLNHDAMYWYRQDPGQGLRLIYYSQIVNDFQKGDIAEGYSVSREKKESFPLTVTSAQKNPTAFYLCASSTHGTSGSSSSYEQYFGPGTRLTVT.

Here the CDR3 reads CASSSPRTGAPYEQYF. The CDR3 bases are TGTGCCAGCAGCAGCCCTAGGACAGGGGCTCCCTACGAGCAGTACTTC. The V and J genes are TRBV21-1 and TRBJ2-7; the table's TRBD1 call for D was not verified on the DNA. TRBV21-1 constitutes a pseudogene. The CDR3 is 16 residues long.

This chain links TRBV28 with TRBJ1-4; D is ambiguous. V was cut by 3 bases and J by 0 bases, with 14 bases left in between. CDR3 size: 17 residues. Germline-derived CDR1 and CDR2 are MDHEN and SYDVKM. CDR3 nucleotides: TGTGCCAGCAGTTTGTCCGGGAGGACCCCAACTAATGAAAAACTGTTTTTT. Its protein product is CASSLSGRTPTNEKLFF.

This sequence joins TRBV15 and TRBJ2-1, with 9 bases identical to TRBD2. CDR3 size: 15 residues. The junction had 6 bases not matched to a gene; V was cut back by 8 bases and J by 1 base. The germline V gene has CDR1 LNHNV and CDR2 YYDKDF (reference sequence). DNA of the CDR3: TGTGCCACCGTGGGCGGGAGGGGGTCCTACAATGAGCAGTTCTTC. This sequence encodes CATVGGRGSYNEQFF. Supplemented by reference TRBV15 and TRBJ2-1, the full variable domain reads DAMVIQNPRYQVTQFGKPVTLSCSQTLNHNVMYWYQQKSSQAPKLLFHYYDKDFNNEADTPDNFQSRRPNTSFCFLDIRSPGLGDTAMYLCATVGGRGSYNEQFFGPGTRLTVL.

The chain has TRBV9 and TRBJ2-3; D is perhaps TRBD2 (6 bases). The germline gives CDR1 SGDLS, CDR2 YYNGEE. V was pared by 2 bases and J by 0 bases, with 10 bases between. The CDR3 runs to 15 residues. The CDR3 sequence: CASSVTSSSTDTQYF. As DNA, the CDR3 is TGTGCCAGCAGCGTGACTAGTTCTAGCACAGATACGCAGTATTTT. The full variable domain, completed using reference TRBV9 and TRBJ2-3, is DSGVTQTPKHLITATGQRVTLRCSPRSGDLSVYWYQQSLDQGLQFLIQYYNGEERAKGNILERFSAQQFPDLHSELNLSSLELGDSALYFCASSVTSSSTDTQYFGPGTRLTVL.

This clone showed up just a few times. This chain uses TRBV6-6 with TRBJ2-7; 9 bases are a match to TRBD2. V shed 8 bases, J shed 2 bases, and the junction held 4 bases outside the gene matches. The CDR3 runs 13 residues. Germline CDR1 is MNHNY and CDR2 is SVGAGI (reference sequence). This CDR3 reads CASAGGGAYEQYF. Here the CDR3 DNA reads TGTGCCAGCGCCGGCGGGGGGGCCTACGAGCAGTACTTC.